Listed here are 32 T cell receptor beta chains from one sample, sequenced in a study of blood T cell repertoires in COVID-19. Assay: immunoSEQ multiplex PCR; the TCRdb copy retains only in-frame clones and omits some. The table lists over 200,000 clones, about nine tenths of them singletons. The material sequenced was peripheral blood. Every receptor here comes from a man aged 55 to 70 who had recovered from COVID-19.

This clone was recorded once. The genes are TRBV19 and TRBJ1-5, with 10 bases fitting TRBD1. CDR3 length equals 15 residues. Looked up from germline, CDR1 is LNHDA and CDR2 is SQIVND (reference sequence). V lost 6 bases and J lost 1; bases outside the gene matches: 3. The CDR3 protein is CASRPGQGSNQPQHF. The CDR3 nucleotides are TGTGCCAGTAGACCGGGACAGGGGAGCAATCAGCCCCAGCATTTT.

V and J are TRBV18 and TRBJ2-2, with a possible D match to TRBD2 (7 bases). Trimming removed 3 bases from V and 6 bases from J, with 8 bases in between. CDR1 is KGHSH and CDR2 is LQKENI in the germline V gene. This CDR3 region has 13 residues. The CDR3 DNA follows: TGTGCCAGCTCACCGCGGGGGCCCGGGGAGCTGTTTTTT. The encoded protein is CASSPRGPGELFF.

This chain links TRBV19 with TRBJ2-1, with D perhaps TRBD2 (6 bases). The CDR3 has 15 residues. V lost 3 bases and J lost 9, with 18 bases in between. From germline, CDR1 is LNHDA and CDR2 SQIVND (reference sequence). The CDR3 coding sequence is TGTGCCAGTAGTATGAAGGGGACGGGGGAACGTGAGCAGTTCTTC. This gives the protein CASSMKGTGEREQFF. The full variable domain, in which reference TRBV19 and TRBJ2-1 provide the parts outside the CDR3, is DGGITQSPKYLFRKEGQNVTLSCEQNLNHDAMYWYRQDPGQGLRLIYYSQIVNDFQKGDIAEGYSVSREKKESFPLTVTSAQKNPTAFYLCASSMKGTGEREQFFGPGTRLTVL.

The gene calls are TRBV6-5 and TRBJ2-7; maybe TRBD2 (5 bases). The germline V and J ends were trimmed by 2 bases and 4 bases, with 12 bases remaining between them. Germline assignment: CDR1 MNHEY and CDR2 SVGAGI. The CDR3 has 14 residues. The DNA for the CDR3 is TGTGCCAGCAGTTACCGGGGTAGCCTTTACGAGCAGTACTTC. Translated: CASSYRGSLYEQYF.

V gene TRBV5-1 combines with J gene TRBJ2-4, with TRBD2 as a possible D gene (6 bases). This CDR3 spans 14 amino acids. The ends were cut back, 5 bases at V and 7 bases at J, with 16 bases in the middle. Germline V gene lookup returns CDR1 SGHRS and CDR2 YFSETQ. CDR3 protein: CASRNGGALNIQYF. CDR3 nucleotide sequence: TGCGCCAGCAGGAATGGCGGGGCTCTCAACATTCAGTACTTC.

The chain is built from TRBV23-1 and TRBJ1-5; D is unresolved. TRBV23-1 is labeled an ORF, and its function is uncertain. The CDR3 is made up of 13 amino acids. The V end lost 2 bases, the J end lost 7 bases, and 9 bases lay between the germline ends. The CDR3 DNA is TGCGCCAGCAGTCAAAGAGTCCGCCAGCCCCAGCATTTT. Its translation: CASSQRVRQPQHF.

The chain links TRBV24-1 to TRBJ2-3; D might be TRBD2 (5 bases). V was cut by 4 bases and J by 3 bases, with 19 bases left in between. CDR1 KGHDR and CDR2 SFDVKD come from the germline V gene. CDR3 length: 17 residues. CDR3 loop: CATSDPTLAEPTDTQYF. The CDR3 nucleotides are TGTGCCACCAGTGACCCCACCCTAGCCGAACCAACAGATACGCAGTATTTT.

The chain links TRBV7-3 to TRBJ2-2; D is ambiguous. This CDR3 is 14 amino acids long. V lost 5 bases and J 2 bases, leaving 9 bases between the germline ends. Germline loops: CDR1 SGHTA, CDR2 FQGTGA. DNA for the CDR3: TGTGCCAGCAGCAAGACTGCTAACACCGGGGAGCTGTTTTTT. This codes for CASSKTANTGELFF.

The rearrangement joins TRBV9 to TRBJ2-2, with 16 nucleotides matching TRBD2. The germline gives CDR1 SGDLS, CDR2 YYNGEE. This CDR3 spans 19 amino acids. V lost 3 bases, J lost 3 bases, and 8 bases stayed unmatched. This CDR3 reads CASSGWGLAGGPYTGELFF. In nucleotides, the CDR3 is TGTGCCAGCAGCGGATGGGGACTAGCGGGAGGGCCGTACACCGGGGAGCTGTTTTTT.

This chain links TRBV9 with TRBJ2-7; TRBD2 agrees at 7 bases. V shed 0 bases and J 2 bases; nucleotides not matched to a gene: 5. The germline V gene encodes CDR1 SGDLS and CDR2 YYNGEE. The CDR3 totals 15 residues. The CDR3 here is CASSVEASGTYEQYF. Here the CDR3 DNA reads TGTGCCAGCAGCGTAGAGGCTAGCGGCACCTACGAGCAGTACTTC.

V gene TRBV5-4 combines with J gene TRBJ2-7; 9 nucleotides line up with TRBD2. The germline CDR1 and CDR2 sequences are SGHNT and YYREEE (reference sequence). V gave up 4 bases and J gave up 3 bases; unmatched junction bases: 2. The CDR3 loop spans 13 amino acids. CDR3 in amino acids: CASSRTSDYEQYF. DNA of the CDR3: TGTGCCAGCAGCCGGACTAGCGACTACGAGCAGTACTTC. Full variable domain (outside the CDR3, taken from reference TRBV5-4 and TRBJ2-7): ETGVTQSPTHLIKTRGQQVTLRCSSQSGHNTVSWYQQALGQGPQFIFQYYREEENGRGNFPPRFSGLQFPNYSSELNVNALELDDSALYLCASSRTSDYEQYFGPGTRLTVT.

This rearrangement joins TRBV15 to TRBJ2-4; 8 positions agree with TRBD2. Germline trimming cut 0 bases from V and 3 bases from J; bases unmatched to any gene: 13. Per the germline V gene, CDR1 is LNHNV and CDR2 is YYDKDF (reference sequence). There are 19 residues in the CDR3. The CDR3 reads CATSRDLAGGSVDKNIQYF. Written as DNA, the CDR3 is TGTGCCACCAGCAGAGATCTGGCGGGAGGATCAGTTGACAAAAACATTCAGTACTTC.

The rearrangement links TRBV2 to TRBJ1-1; 7 bases line up with TRBD1. The CDR3 length is 17 residues. Trimming took 0 bases from V and 1 from J; bases not matched to a gene: 8. The germline CDR1 and CDR2 sequences are SNHLY and FYNNEI. The CDR3 bases are TGTGCCAGCAGTGAAGCGCTTTCGGGACAGAGGAACACTGAAGCTTTCTTT. It is translated as CASSEALSGQRNTEAFF.

The chain joins TRBV28 to TRBJ2-1; 15 positions agree with TRBD2. V dropped 6 bases and J dropped 7; count of bases not matched to a gene: 4. Germline loops: CDR1 MDHEN, CDR2 SYDVKM. CDR3 length: 15 residues. The CDR3 nucleotides are TGTGCCAGCAGGCCGGGACTAGCGGGAGGTAATGAGCAGTTCTTC. Protein: CASRPGLAGGNEQFF.

J is TRBJ2-1 and V is TRBV30; TRBD1 matches 10 bases. Germline trimming cut 7 bases from V and 8 bases from J; bases unmatched to any gene: 8. In germline, CDR1 is GTSNPN, CDR2 SVGIG (reference sequence). The CDR3 contains 13 residues. The CDR3 loop is CALRQGAIYEQFF. CDR3 DNA: TGTGCCTTACGACAGGGGGCGATATATGAGCAGTTCTTC.

V and J are TRBV6-6 and TRBJ1-1; 8 nucleotides line up with TRBD1. This CDR3 contains 16 residues. In germline, CDR1 is MNHNY, CDR2 SVGAGI (reference sequence). V lost 2 bases to trimming and J lost 6 bases; unmatched junction nucleotides: 11. The CDR3 protein is CASSYIRTGSYAEAFF. CDR3 coding DNA: TGTGCCAGCAGTTACATTAGGACAGGGAGTTACGCTGAAGCTTTCTTT.

The chain couples TRBV2 to TRBJ1-6; 7 bases are shared with TRBD1. The germline V gene has CDR1 SNHLY and CDR2 FYNNEI. J gave up 7 bases and V 1 base, and 4 bases lay outside the gene matches. The CDR3 consists of 15 residues. The DNA for the CDR3 is TGTGCCAGCAGTGAAGATGGCAGGGGGAATTCACCCCTCCACTTT. Translating gives CASSEDGRGNSPLHF.

V gene TRBV6-1 combines with J gene TRBJ1-6, with D perhaps TRBD1 (5 bases). This CDR3 is 15 amino acids long. The V end was cut by 2 bases, the J end by 10 bases, with 15 bases between. Germline lookup yields CDR1 MNHNS and CDR2 SASEGT. CDR3 in DNA: TGTGCCAGCAGTGAAATGAAGTGGACACTATCACCCCTCCACTTT. The encoded protein is CASSEMKWTLSPLHF.

The rearrangement joins TRBV20-1 to TRBJ2-1; TRBD2 aligns across 12 bases. Per germline, CDR1 DFQATT and CDR2 SNEGSKA (reference sequence). J gave up 4 bases and V 3 bases, and 4 bases lay outside the gene matches. There are 15 residues in the CDR3. The CDR3 loop reads CSASDLAGGYNEQFF. CDR3 nucleotide sequence: TGCAGTGCTAGTGACCTAGCGGGAGGGTACAATGAGCAGTTCTTC.

This chain uses TRBV5-4 with TRBJ1-1, with no clear D. The CDR3 has 12 residues. The germline V gene encodes CDR1 SGHNT and CDR2 YYREEE (reference sequence). Trimming cost V 3 bases and J 10 bases, with 13 bases left between them. The CDR3 DNA is TGTGCCAGCAGCTCGGGCCCCGGAGGAGCTTTCTTT. It yields the protein CASSSGPGGAFF.

The rearrangement uses TRBV28 and TRBJ2-3; D not certain. Deletions cut 5 bases from V and 4 bases from J, with 7 bases between. Germline CDR1 and CDR2: MDHEN and SYDVKM. CDR3 length: 12 residues. CDR3 in DNA: TGTGCCAGCAGTAGATTAGCAGATACGCAGTATTTT. The encoded protein is CASSRLADTQYF.

The gene calls are TRBV14 and TRBJ1-2; TRBD1 agrees at 8 bases. Germline V gene sequence: CDR1 SGHDN, CDR2 FVKESK. The V and J ends lost 2 bases and 4 bases, in that order; junction bases with no gene match: 6. There are 15 residues in the CDR3. This CDR3 is CASSQKTGTGYGYTF. Here the CDR3 DNA reads TGTGCCAGCAGCCAAAAAACCGGGACAGGCTATGGCTACACCTTC.

This sequence joins TRBV5-4 and TRBJ1-2; TRBD1 might be the D (5 bases). Trimming cost V 4 bases and J 6 bases, with 16 bases left between them. Germline V gives CDR1 SGHNT, CDR2 YYREEE (reference sequence). This CDR3 contains 14 residues. In DNA form, the CDR3 reads TGTGCCAGCAGCATACAGGCCACGGGGGATGGCTACACCTTC. Protein: CASSIQATGDGYTF.

The chain employs TRBV19 and TRBJ2-7; TRBD1 aligns across 7 bases. The V segment lost 5 bases and the J segment 7 bases; nucleotides outside the gene matches: 14. Germline CDR1 and CDR2: LNHDA and SQIVND (reference sequence). The CDR3 sequence is 15 residues long. The CDR3 DNA reads TGTGCCAGTAGTCCTGACAGGGTGAGATTTAGGGAGCAGTACTTC. Its protein is CASSPDRVRFREQYF.

The rearrangement joins TRBV11-2 to TRBJ2-1; TRBD2 agrees at 10 bases. With V trimmed by 7 bases and J by 9 bases, 15 bases remained unmatched. This CDR3 has 16 amino acids. The germline V gene has CDR1 SGHAT and CDR2 FQNNGV. The CDR3 DNA sequence: TGTGCCAGCACCCTCGCACTAGCGGGACAAATTGGTGAGCAGTTCTTC. This codes for CASTLALAGQIGEQFF.

The chain combines TRBV20-1 with TRBJ2-5; a possible D gene is TRBD2 (5 bases). V was cut by 3 bases and J by 1 base, with 12 bases left in between. The CDR3 has 14 amino acids. CDR1 and CDR2 (germline): DFQATT, SNEGSKA (reference sequence). The CDR3 region is CSASMGVSQETQYF. The DNA of the CDR3 is TGCAGTGCTAGTATGGGAGTTAGCCAAGAGACCCAGTACTTC.

The CDR3 is CSVDTHRILAKNIQYF. DNA for the CDR3: TGCAGCGTTGATACGCACAGAATTCTAGCCAAAAACATTCAGTACTTC. The rearrangement uses TRBV29-1 and TRBJ2-4; D not certain. The V end lost 3 bases, the J end lost 0 bases, and 15 bases lay between the germline ends. The CDR3 consists of 16 residues. Germline CDR1 SQVTM, CDR2 ANQGSEA.

This chain joins TRBV6-5 and TRBJ2-1; 10 positions agree with TRBD1. The CDR3 extends over 13 amino acids. CDR1 and CDR2 (germline): MNHEY, SVGAGI. Trimming at V came to 5 bases and at J to 10 bases, leaving 5 bases not matched to a gene. CDR3 sequence (DNA): TGTGCCAGCAGTAAGGGACAGGGGCGAGAGCAGTTCTTC. Protein: CASSKGQGREQFF.

The chain recombines TRBV7-2 with TRBJ2-7; TRBD2 matches 9 bases. Germline CDR1 SGHTA, CDR2 FQGNSA. V shed 0 bases and J 4 bases; nucleotides not matched to a gene: 7. The CDR3 totals 16 residues. This CDR3 reads CASSLAYSGGLYEQYF. DNA of the CDR3: TGTGCCAGCAGCTTAGCTTATAGCGGGGGCCTGTACGAGCAGTACTTC.

This clone was detected only once. The V gene is TRBV30, the J gene TRBJ1-4; tentatively, D is TRBD1 (6 bases). This CDR3 is 13 amino acids long. The germline CDR1 and CDR2 sequences are GTSNPN and SVGIG (reference sequence). The V end was cut by 0 bases, the J end by 12 bases, with 14 bases between. The CDR3 sequence: CAWSVHRVAELFF. Written as DNA, the CDR3 is TGTGCCTGGAGTGTACACAGGGTGGCGGAACTGTTTTTT.

A note on this clone: This sample includes further DNA sequences coding for the same CDR3. The gene calls are TRBV18 and TRBJ1-2; 7 positions agree with TRBD1. Trimming cost V 6 bases and J 3 bases; bases outside gene matches: 4. The CDR3 loop spans 13 amino acids. CDR1 is KGHSH and CDR2 is LQKENI in the germline V gene. The CDR3: CASSPQGDYGYTF. The CDR3 coding sequence is TGTGCCAGCTCTCCGCAGGGGGACTATGGCTACACCTTC. The entire variable domain, with the rest obtained from reference TRBV18 and TRBJ1-2, is as follows: NAGVMQNPRHLVRRRGQEARLRCSPMKGHSHVYWYRQLPEEGLKFMVYLQKENIIDESGMPKERFSAEFPKEGPSILRIQQVVRGDSAAYFCASSPQGDYGYTFGSGTRLTVV.

V gene TRBV6-2 or TRBV6-3 combines with J gene TRBJ1-5; 8 bases line up with TRBD1. V trimming: 5 bases; J trimming: 9 bases; junction bases outside the gene matches: 12. In germline, CDR1 is MNHEY, CDR2 SVGEGT. This CDR3 spans 15 amino acids. CDR3 in amino acids: CASSTGQVRFGPQHF. The CDR3 DNA reads as TGTGCCAGCAGTACGGGACAGGTGCGATTCGGGCCCCAGCATTTT.